The rows below give T cell receptor beta chains drawn from one sample of a study of cytomegalovirus exposure and HLA in healthy donors. Clones were read by immunoSEQ multiplex PCR, and TCRdb kept only the in-frame ones, dropping some. This table has 85,000 to 100,000 clones, around nine tenths appearing once. The sample was PBMCs. Source of these receptors: a man aged 25 to 40 in good health and CMV-seropositive. Each CDR3 is given with its conserved first and last residue. D genes are given only for firm matches. Clone size appears in some rows only: once, few, many, or a class for an expanded clone.

abundance	v_gene	j_gene	d_gene	CDR3aa	CDR3nt
once	TRBV5-1	TRBJ1-1	-	CASSTGGPNTEAFF	TGCGCCAGCAGCACGGGAGGGCCGAACACTGAAGCTTTCTTT
-	TRBV6-5	TRBJ1-2	TRBD1	CASRTTGGSYGYTF	TGTGCCAGCAGAACGACAGGGGGCAGCTATGGCTACACCTTC
-	TRBV27	TRBJ1-2	-	CASRPSGHRNYGYTF	TGTGCCAGCAGGCCATCGGGACACAGAAACTATGGCTACACCTTC
-	TRBV6-1	TRBJ1-2	TRBD1	CASSESATGQGVGGYTF	TGTGCCAGCAGTGAATCCGCCACCGGACAGGGAGTAGGTGGCTACACCTTC
once	TRBV6-1	TRBJ2-1	-	CASSERTNYNEQFF	TGTGCCAGCAGTGAACGAACTAACTACAATGAGCAGTTCTTC
-	TRBV28	TRBJ2-7	-	CASSTPLSYEQYF	TGTGCCAGCTCCACGCCCCTATCTTACGAGCAGTACTTC
-	TRBV25-1	TRBJ1-6	-	CASSVYDSPLHF	TGTGCCAGCAGTGTGTATGATTCACCCCTCCACTTT
-	TRBV15	TRBJ2-7	TRBD2	CATRETSGPTYEQYF	TGTGCCACCAGAGAGACTAGCGGGCCTACCTACGAGCAGTACTTC
-	TRBV6-6	TRBJ2-3	TRBD2	CASSPPTSGNVNTQYF	TGTGCCAGCAGTCCCCCGACTAGCGGGAATGTAAATACGCAGTATTTT
-	TRBV27	TRBJ2-7	TRBD1	CASSLTRQGRTYEQYF	TGTGCCAGCAGTTTAACTAGACAGGGGCGAACCTACGAGCAGTACTTC
few	TRBV19	TRBJ2-1	-	CASSMWGSSYNEQFF	TGTGCCAGTAGTATGTGGGGCAGCTCCTACAATGAGCAGTTCTTC
-	TRBV28	TRBJ1-3	TRBD1	CASSTYRGKSGNTIYF	TGTGCCAGCAGTACCTACAGGGGGAAGTCTGGAAACACCATATATTTT
-	TRBV27	TRBJ1-5	TRBD1	CASSLSTGLSNQPQHF	TGTGCCAGCAGTTTATCGACAGGGCTTAGCAATCAGCCCCAGCATTTT
-	TRBV6-1	TRBJ2-2	TRBD2	CASSEQREFIGELFF	TGTGCCAGCAGTGAACAGCGGGAGTTCATCGGGGAGCTGTTTTTT
-	TRBV9	TRBJ2-3	-	CASSGLGAADTRYF	TGTGCCAGCAGCGGGTTAGGGGCCGCAGATACGCGGTATTTT
-	TRBV4-2	TRBJ1-5	-	CASSPWRGNQPQHF	TGTGCCAGCAGCCCATGGAGGGGCAATCAGCCCCAGCATTTT
-	TRBV2	TRBJ2-4	-	CASSPIQGLAKNIQYF	TGTGCCAGCAGTCCAATTCAGGGGCTAGCCAAAAACATTCAGTACTTC
-	TRBV27	TRBJ1-2	TRBD1	CASSPKSWGQRLFYGYTF	TGTGCCAGCAGTCCGAAAAGTTGGGGACAGCGACTCTTCTATGGCTACACCTTC
-	TRBV7-9	TRBJ1-4	-	CASSENSGNEKLFF	TGTGCCAGCAGCGAGAACTCGGGAAACGAAAAACTGTTTTTT
-	TRBV5-4	TRBJ2-7	-	CASSSGAREQYF	TGTGCCAGCAGTTCTGGGGCTAGGGAGCAGTACTTC
-	TRBV9	TRBJ2-5	-	CASSVQGGETQYF	TGTGCCAGCAGCGTACAGGGTGGGGAGACCCAGTACTTC
-	TRBV6-1	TRBJ1-2	TRBD1	CASRVGTGSHGYTF	TGTGCCAGCAGGGTAGGGACAGGGAGTCATGGCTACACCTTC
-	TRBV28	TRBJ2-7	TRBD2	CASTGLGLERYEQYF	TGTGCCAGCACCGGGTTAGGACTAGAGCGTTACGAGCAGTACTTC
-	TRBV28	TRBJ2-7	-	CASSFAGGTYEQYF	TGTGCCAGCAGTTTCGCCGGAGGGACCTACGAGCAGTACTTC
-	TRBV5-1	TRBJ2-1	TRBD2	CASSLSGTSAYNEQFF	TGCGCCAGCAGCTTGTCAGGGACTAGCGCTTACAATGAGCAGTTCTTC
-	TRBV28	TRBJ2-5	TRBD1	CASSTRDRGLHETQYF	TGTGCCAGCAGCACAAGGGACAGGGGGCTTCACGAGACCCAGTACTTC
-	TRBV10-2	TRBJ2-2	TRBD1	CASDRDRAGELFF	TGCGCCAGCGACCGGGACAGGGCCGGGGAGCTGTTTTTT
-	TRBV27	TRBJ2-2	TRBD2	CASSRLAVGTGELFF	TGTGCCAGCAGTCGACTAGCGGTGGGGACCGGGGAGCTGTTTTTT
few	TRBV6-6	TRBJ2-7	TRBD1	CASSYPRTGGNYEQYF	TGTGCCAGCAGTTACCCTCGGACAGGGGGCAACTACGAGCAGTACTTC
once	TRBV7-9	TRBJ2-1	-	CASSLHTSRRIASYNEQFF	TGTGCCAGCAGCTTACATACTTCTAGACGTATAGCCTCCTACAATGAGCAGTTCTTC
few	TRBV7-9	TRBJ2-7	TRBD1	CSSTGGLDEQYF	TGTTCCAGCACAGGGGGCTTGGACGAGCAGTACTTC
-	TRBV2	TRBJ1-5	TRBD1	CASSRLTGVNQPQHF	TGTGCCAGCAGTCGTCTGACAGGGGTGAATCAGCCCCAGCATTTT
-	TRBV18	TRBJ2-3	TRBD1	CASSPLLGTGQRDTQYF	TGTGCCAGCTCACCCCTATTAGGGACAGGGCAGCGGGATACGCAGTATTTT
-	TRBV5-1	TRBJ2-7	TRBD1	CASRSGTGAVQVYEQYF	TGCGCCAGCAGATCCGGGACAGGGGCGGTACAAGTGTACGAGCAGTACTTC
-	TRBV28	TRBJ2-1	-	CASSQDSGQFF	TGTGCCAGCAGCCAAGACAGTGGGCAGTTCTTC
few	TRBV6-1	TRBJ1-1	TRBD1	CASSAGQGSDTEAFF	TGTGCCAGCAGCGCGGGACAGGGGTCGGACACTGAAGCTTTCTTT
-	TRBV11-2	TRBJ1-3	-	CASSLGSSGNTIYF	TGTGCCAGCAGCTTAGGCAGCTCTGGAAACACCATATATTTT
-	TRBV6-5	TRBJ2-7	-	CASSYQGLGYEQYF	TGTGCCAGCAGTTACCAGGGGCTGGGATACGAGCAGTACTTC
-	TRBV19	TRBJ2-5	TRBD1	CASSGGQGRKETQYF	TGTGCCAGTAGCGGGGGACAGGGCCGAAAAGAGACCCAGTACTTC
-	TRBV12-5	TRBJ2-1	-	CASGFGSVSYNEQFF	TGTGCTAGTGGTTTCGGGAGCGTCTCCTACAATGAGCAGTTCTTC
-	TRBV4-1	TRBJ2-2	TRBD1	CASSQGPFRTGAGELFF	TGCGCCAGCAGCCAAGGTCCGTTCAGGACAGGGGCCGGGGAGCTGTTTTTT
-	TRBV19	TRBJ2-1	TRBD2	CASSRLAGGRRGQFF	TGTGCCAGTAGCCGACTAGCGGGAGGCCGAAGGGGGCAGTTCTTC
-	TRBV19	TRBJ2-7	-	CASSPRGRGLYEQYF	TGTGCCAGTAGCCCTAGGGGGAGGGGCCTCTACGAGCAGTACTTC
-	TRBV10-2	TRBJ2-3	TRBD2	CASSESGGSADTQYF	TGCGCCAGCAGTGAGTCGGGCGGGAGCGCAGATACGCAGTATTTT
-	TRBV28	TRBJ1-2	-	CASSPLQGLSYTF	TGTGCCAGCAGTCCCTTACAGGGATTGAGCTACACCTTC
-	TRBV6-4	TRBJ1-5	TRBD1	CASRWDRQNQPQHF	TGTGCCAGCAGATGGGACAGACAAAATCAGCCCCAGCATTTT
-	TRBV28	TRBJ2-2	-	CASSLLSRTVNTGELFF	TGTGCCAGCAGTTTATTATCTAGGACAGTGAACACCGGGGAGCTGTTTTTT
-	TRBV5-1	TRBJ2-7	TRBD2	CASSPSMSGEMQYF	TGCGCCAGCAGCCCCTCAATGAGCGGGGAGATGCAGTACTTC
-	TRBV13	TRBJ2-6	TRBD1	CASSLLTGVGANVLTF	TGTGCCAGCAGCCTCCTTACAGGGGTTGGGGCCAACGTCCTGACTTTC
-	TRBV5-1	TRBJ1-4	TRBD1	CASSSRTGGEKLFF	TGCGCCAGCAGCTCAAGGACAGGGGGTGAAAAACTGTTTTTT
-	TRBV27	TRBJ2-7	-	CASSSQLASYEQYF	TGTGCCAGCAGTTCTCAACTAGCCTCCTACGAGCAGTACTTC
-	TRBV5-1	TRBJ2-7	TRBD1	CASSELRTGFSYEQYF	TGCGCCAGCAGCGAGCTTAGGACAGGATTTTCCTACGAGCAGTACTTC
-	TRBV5-1	TRBJ2-2	-	CASSIQGHTGELFF	TGCGCCAGCAGCATCCAGGGTCACACCGGGGAGCTGTTTTTT
-	TRBV19	TRBJ1-1	-	CASSIVGADTEAFF	TGTGCCAGTAGTATAGTGGGGGCGGACACTGAAGCTTTCTTT
-	TRBV18	TRBJ2-1	TRBD2	CASSPPSGRHEQFF	TGTGCCAGCTCACCCCCTAGCGGCCGGCATGAGCAGTTCTTC
-	TRBV5-1	TRBJ2-7	-	CASSSHYEQYF	TGCGCCAGCAGCTCCCACTACGAGCAGTACTTC
-	TRBV4-1	TRBJ2-5	-	CASSQDQLTSWGTQYF	TGCGCCAGCAGCCAAGATCAACTTACTAGTTGGGGGACCCAGTACTTC